This T cell receptor (beta chain) appears in the sequencing data of a study of CD8+ T cells in alopecia areata. Study-level information: The study gave treated patients oral tofacitinib at 5 to 10 mg twice daily.

The investigators collected lesional scalp punch biopsies and peripheral blood from alopecia areata patients. V was clipped by 3 bases and J by 2 bases; unmatched bases: 6. Per the germline V gene, CDR1 is SGHTS and CDR2 is YDEGEE. CDR3 length: 15 residues. cDNA serving as the sequencing template came from extracted, reverse transcribed RNA. Clones were sequenced by immunoSEQ multiplex PCR, and TCRdb holds only the in-frame ones, with some missing. In the table there are hundreds of thousands of clones, 57% of which are singletons. As concerns this clone: Its antigen is unidentified.

Study-level results: Against the mouse data, patients shared TCRs less clearly, possibly for HLA reasons. Normal scalp had lower clonality than lesional scalp, with alopecia totalis/universalis lesions showing this most strongly.

The chain joins TRBV5-8 to TRBJ2-5; the match to TRBD1 covers 8 bases. The TCR was taken from a human donor with alopecia areata. This material consisted of CD4+ T cells sorted from blood, taken at week 0. The CDR3 loop reads CASSSWTGRQETQYF. CDR3 nucleotides: TGTGCCAGCAGCTCCTGGACAGGGAGGCAAGAGACCCAGTACTTC.